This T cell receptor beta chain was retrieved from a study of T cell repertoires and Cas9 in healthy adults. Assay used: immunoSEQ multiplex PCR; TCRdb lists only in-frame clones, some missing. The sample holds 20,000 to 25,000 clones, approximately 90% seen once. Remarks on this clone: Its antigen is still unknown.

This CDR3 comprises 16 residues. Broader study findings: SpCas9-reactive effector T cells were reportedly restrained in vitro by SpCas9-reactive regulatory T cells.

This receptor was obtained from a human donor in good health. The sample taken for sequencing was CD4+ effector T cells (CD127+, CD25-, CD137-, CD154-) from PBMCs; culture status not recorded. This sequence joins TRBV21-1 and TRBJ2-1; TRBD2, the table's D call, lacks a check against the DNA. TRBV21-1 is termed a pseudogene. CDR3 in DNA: TGTGCCAGCAGAGAGGGAGGCAACAGCTCCTACAATGAGCAGTTCTTC. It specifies CASREGGNSSYNEQFF.